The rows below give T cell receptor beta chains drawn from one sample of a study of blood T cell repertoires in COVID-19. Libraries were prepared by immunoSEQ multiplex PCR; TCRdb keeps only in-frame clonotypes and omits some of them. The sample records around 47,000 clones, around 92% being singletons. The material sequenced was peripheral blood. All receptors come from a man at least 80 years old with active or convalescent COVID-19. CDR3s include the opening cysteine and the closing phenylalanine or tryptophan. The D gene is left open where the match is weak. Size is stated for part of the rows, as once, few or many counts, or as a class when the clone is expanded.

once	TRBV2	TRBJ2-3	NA	CASSGDGGVADTQYF	TGTGCCAGCAGTGGCGACGGCGGGGTAGCAGATACGCAGTATTTT
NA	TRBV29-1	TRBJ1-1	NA	CSVAPEAGTEAFF	TGCAGCGTTGCCCCGGAGGCCGGCACTGAAGCTTTCTTT
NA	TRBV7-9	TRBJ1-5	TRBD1	CASSPSGGGQPQHF	TGTGCCAGCAGCCCATCAGGGGGCGGTCAGCCCCAGCATTTT
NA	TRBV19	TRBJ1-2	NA	CASSISDYGYTF	TGTGCCAGTAGTATCTCAGACTATGGCTACACCTTC
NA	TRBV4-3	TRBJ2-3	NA	CASSQEARETDTQYF	TGCGCCAGCAGCCAAGAAGCTCGCGAGACAGATACGCAGTATTTT
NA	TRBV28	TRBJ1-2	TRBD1	CASSLSGQGNYGYTF	TGTGCCAGCAGTTTATCCGGACAGGGGAACTATGGCTACACCTTC
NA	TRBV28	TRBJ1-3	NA	CASRQGYSGNTIYF	TGTGCCAGCAGGCAGGGTTATTCTGGAAACACCATATATTTT
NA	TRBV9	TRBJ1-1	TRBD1	CASSVGPGTGNIYANTEAFF	TGTGCCAGCAGCGTGGGTCCCGGGACAGGGAACATCTATGCGAACACTGAAGCTTTCTTT
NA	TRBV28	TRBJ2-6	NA	CAAGDSGANVLTF	TGTGCCGCAGGCGACTCTGGGGCCAACGTCCTGACTTTC
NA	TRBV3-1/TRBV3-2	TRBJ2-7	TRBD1	CASSQDSDREAFLARPSYEQYF	TGTGCCAGCAGCCAAGATTCGGACAGGGAGGCCTTCCTAGCGCGACCCTCCTACGAGCAGTACTTC
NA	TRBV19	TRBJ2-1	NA	CASISEGAGNEQFF	TGTGCCAGTATATCGGAGGGGGCAGGCAATGAGCAGTTCTTC
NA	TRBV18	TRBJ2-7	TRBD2	CASSRVGAGGGNEQYF	TGTGCCAGCTCACGCGTGGGTGCGGGAGGAGGAAACGAGCAGTACTTC
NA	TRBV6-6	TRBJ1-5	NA	CASSPGVQPQHF	TGTGCCAGCAGCCCAGGGGTTCAGCCCCAGCATTTT
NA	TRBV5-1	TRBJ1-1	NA	CASSPGGGGNTEAFF	TGCGCCAGCAGCCCCGGCGGGGGCGGAAACACTGAAGCTTTCTTT
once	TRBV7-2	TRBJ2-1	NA	CASSLDRSSYNEQFF	TGTGCCAGCAGCTTAGATCGGAGCTCCTACAATGAGCAGTTCTTC
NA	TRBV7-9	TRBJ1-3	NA	CASSLGGGASGNTIYF	TGTGCCAGCAGCTTAGGTGGGGGCGCTTCTGGAAACACCATATATTTT
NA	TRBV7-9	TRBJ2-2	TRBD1	CASSLTGVGELFF	TGTGCCAGCAGCTTGACAGGGGTCGGGGAGCTGTTTTTT
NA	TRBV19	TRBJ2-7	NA	CASSINRALVGEQYF	TGTGCCAGTAGTATAAACAGGGCCTTAGTAGGGGAGCAGTACTTC
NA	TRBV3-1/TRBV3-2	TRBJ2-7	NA	CASRQTATYEQYF	TGTGCCAGCAGACAGACAGCAACCTACGAGCAGTACTTC
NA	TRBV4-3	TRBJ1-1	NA	CASSQDGPRGMNTEAFF	TGCGCCAGCAGCCAAGATGGGCCAAGGGGGATGAACACTGAAGCTTTCTTT
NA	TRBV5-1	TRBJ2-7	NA	CASSVTAYEQYF	TGCGCCAGCAGCGTGACAGCCTACGAGCAGTACTTC
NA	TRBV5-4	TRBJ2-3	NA	CASSLRTGRDDTQYF	TGTGCCAGCAGCTTACGGACAGGGAGGGATGATACGCAGTATTTT
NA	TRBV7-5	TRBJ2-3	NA	CVRVAGATPSTDTQYF	TGTGTCAGAGTAGCGGGGGCTACCCCTAGCACAGATACGCAGTATTTT
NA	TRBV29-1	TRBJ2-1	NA	CSVVLGGRYNEQFF	TGCAGCGTTGTTCTAGGAGGGCGGTACAATGAGCAGTTCTTC
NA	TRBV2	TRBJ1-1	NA	CASLGQQGNTEAFF	TGTGCCAGCCTAGGCCAACAGGGAAACACTGAAGCTTTCTTT